This T cell receptor beta chain was recorded in a study of blood T cell repertoires in COVID-19. The method was immunoSEQ multiplex PCR; TCRdb's version includes in-frame clones alone and lacks a portion of them. The sample consists of 45,000 to 55,000 clones, 83% of them appearing once. Germline-derived CDR1 and CDR2 are MGHRA and YSYEKL. This CDR3 region has 15 residues. V lost 1 base and J lost 6, with 13 bases in between. This chain joins TRBV4-1 and TRBJ1-5; the D gene is possibly TRBD1 (6 bases). Sequencing was carried out using peripheral blood. This TCR was recovered from a human donor in a cohort sampled during active COVID-19. The CDR3 DNA sequence: TGCGCCAGCAGCCAAGGCCAGGACAGTGGTCAGCCCCAGCATTTT. This codes for CASSQGQDSGQPQHF.